A selection of T cell receptor beta chains follows, all from one sample in a study of human T cells and chemical hapten exposure. MiXCR, run by TCRdb on the RACE reads, gives a single entry per CDR3 protein. This sample yields approximately 82,000 distinct CDR3 sequences, of which under 12% are seen a single time; around 2.3% belongs to the top ten. This specimen consisted of whole blood, obtained in connection with sensitization to the hapten diphenylcyclopropenone (DPC). Receptors originate from a man aged 40-55 years with alopecia areata. Some clones in this sample may be carry-over from other donors' samples. CDR3s include the opening cysteine and the closing phenylalanine or tryptophan. D genes are given only for firm matches. Not all rows give a size; the values are once, few, many and, for expanded clones, a class.

j_call,v_call,clone_size,d_call,cdr3_nt,cdr3_aa
TRBJ2-2,TRBV6-5,few,TRBD2,TGTGCCAGCAGTTACGGGTTAGCGGGAATTATCGGGGAGCTGTTTTTT,CASSYGLAGIIGELFF
TRBJ1-1,TRBV6-2/TRBV6-3,few,-,TGTGCCAGCAGTAGAGCAGGGCGAGGGACTGAAGCTTTCTTT,CASSRAGRGTEAFF
TRBJ1-3,TRBV28,-,-,TGTGCCAGCTGGACTTCCTCCCCGGACACCATATATTTT,CASWTSSPDTIYF
TRBJ2-7,TRBV20-1,few,TRBD2,TGCAGTGCTAGGATAGCGGGAGGGAAGGAGCAGTACTTC,CSARIAGGKEQYF
TRBJ1-2,TRBV28,few,TRBD1,TGTGCCAGCAGAACAGGGGGCCTCTATGGCTACACCTTC,CASRTGGLYGYTF
TRBJ2-3,TRBV29-1,-,TRBD2,TGCAGCGGGGGGACTAGCGGGGCCACAGATACGCAGTATTTT,CSGGTSGATDTQYF
TRBJ1-5,TRBV6-2/TRBV6-3,-,TRBD1,TGTGCCAGCCTCGACAGGGCCAGGGGTCAGCCCCAGCATTTT,CASLDRARGQPQHF
TRBJ2-7,TRBV6-2/TRBV6-3,-,-,TGTGCCAGCAGTTCTCCCTCGGGCTACGAGCAGTACTTC,CASSSPSGYEQYF
TRBJ2-1,TRBV7-2,-,TRBD2,TGTGCCAGCAGCTTAAAGGGACTAGCGGCCTACAATGAGCAGTTCTTC,CASSLKGLAAYNEQFF
TRBJ2-5,TRBV5-1,many,TRBD1,TGCGCCAGCAGCCCTATTCTAACTAGGGGGCCGGCGGAGACCCAGTACTTC,CASSPILTRGPAETQYF
TRBJ2-3,TRBV11-2,few,TRBD2,TGTGCCAGCAGCTTAGCGGGAGGTGGAGATACGCAGTATTTT,CASSLAGGGDTQYF
TRBJ2-3,TRBV2,-,-,TGTGCCAGCAGTGCTCTCAGGGCAACAGATACGCAGTATTTT,CASSALRATDTQYF
TRBJ1-5,TRBV29-1,many,-,TGCAGCGGCGCAGAGAGTGAAAATCAGCCCCAGCATTTT,CSGAESENQPQHF
TRBJ2-6,TRBV7-3,few,-,TGTGCCAGCAGCTTAACGGGCAGGGAAGCTGGGGCCAACGTCCTGACTTTC,CASSLTGREAGANVLTF
TRBJ2-3,TRBV7-3,few,-,TGTGCCAGCGGCGACAGAGCAGATACGCAGTATTTT,CASGDRADTQYF
TRBJ2-5,TRBV14,-,TRBD2,TGTGCCAGCAGCCAACCTAGAGCGGGACTAGCGGGACGAGAGACCCAGTACTTC,CASSQPRAGLAGRETQYF
TRBJ1-2,TRBV30,few,-,TGTGCCTGGAGTCTCGGAGAGTACTATGGCTACACCTTC,CAWSLGEYYGYTF
TRBJ2-1,TRBV6-5,few,-,TGTGCCAGCAGTTACTCGTTTTTAGCACATCAGTTCTTC,CASSYSFLAHQFF
TRBJ2-3,TRBV20-1,-,-,TGCAGTGCTAGAGAAGGGCGGGAAGATACGCAGTATTTT,CSAREGREDTQYF
TRBJ2-5,TRBV5-1,-,TRBD1,TGCGCCAGCAGCTTGGACGGGACAGACCAAGAGACCCAGTACTTC,CASSLDGTDQETQYF
TRBJ1-4,TRBV5-5,few,-,TGTGCCAGCAGCCCGACCGGACAATTTAATGAAAAACTGTTTTTT,CASSPTGQFNEKLFF
TRBJ2-1,TRBV9,-,TRBD1,TGTGCCAGCAGCGCGAGGGGGCACAATGAGCAGTTCTTC,CASSARGHNEQFF
TRBJ1-1,TRBV6-2/TRBV6-3,many,-,TGTGCCAGCAGTTTTTCAGTGAACACTGAAGCTTTCTTT,CASSFSVNTEAFF
TRBJ2-3,TRBV20-1,many,TRBD2,TGCAGTGCTGAACTAGCGGGAGGTGCAGATACGCAGTATTTT,CSAELAGGADTQYF
TRBJ1-2,TRBV20-1,many,TRBD1,TGCAGTGCTAGAGAAGGACAGGGGATAAACTATGGCTACACCTTC,CSAREGQGINYGYTF
TRBJ2-7,TRBV7-9,-,TRBD1,TGTGCCAGCAGTCATTCCAGGGGGCTGGGCTACGAGCAGTACTTC,CASSHSRGLGYEQYF
TRBJ1-6,TRBV28,few,-,TGTGCCAGCAGTCCCGATGGGGGATTTGCTTCACCCCTCCACTTT,CASSPDGGFASPLHF
TRBJ2-3,TRBV12-3/TRBV12-4,many,-,TGTGCCAGCAGTCTCTTGGGGGCGAGCACAGATACGCAGTATTTT,CASSLLGASTDTQYF
TRBJ2-1,TRBV5-1,few,-,TGCGCCAGCAGCCTGGAACAAGGTCCATCCTACAATGAGCAGTTCTTC,CASSLEQGPSYNEQFF
TRBJ1-2,TRBV19,few,-,TGTGCCAGTAGTTTGGGCTGGGAGCTTAACTATGGCTACACCTTC,CASSLGWELNYGYTF
TRBJ2-7,TRBV12-3/TRBV12-4,many,TRBD2,TGTGCCAGCAGGGGGACTAGCGGGAGGGCCCGGTACGAGCAGTACTTC,CASRGTSGRARYEQYF
TRBJ2-5,TRBV11-2,-,-,TGTGCCAGCAGCCATTTACAAGAGACCCAGTACTTC,CASSHLQETQYF
TRBJ2-1,TRBV7-9,-,-,TGTGCCAGCAGCTTAGAAGGGGAGCAGTTCTTC,CASSLEGEQFF
TRBJ2-3,TRBV7-2,many,TRBD2,TGTGCCAGCAGCTTAGGGCTAGCGGGGTTCACAGATACGCAGTATTTT,CASSLGLAGFTDTQYF
TRBJ1-5,TRBV7-8,-,-,TGTGCCAGCAGCGAGAAGAATCAGCCCCAGCATTTT,CASSEKNQPQHF